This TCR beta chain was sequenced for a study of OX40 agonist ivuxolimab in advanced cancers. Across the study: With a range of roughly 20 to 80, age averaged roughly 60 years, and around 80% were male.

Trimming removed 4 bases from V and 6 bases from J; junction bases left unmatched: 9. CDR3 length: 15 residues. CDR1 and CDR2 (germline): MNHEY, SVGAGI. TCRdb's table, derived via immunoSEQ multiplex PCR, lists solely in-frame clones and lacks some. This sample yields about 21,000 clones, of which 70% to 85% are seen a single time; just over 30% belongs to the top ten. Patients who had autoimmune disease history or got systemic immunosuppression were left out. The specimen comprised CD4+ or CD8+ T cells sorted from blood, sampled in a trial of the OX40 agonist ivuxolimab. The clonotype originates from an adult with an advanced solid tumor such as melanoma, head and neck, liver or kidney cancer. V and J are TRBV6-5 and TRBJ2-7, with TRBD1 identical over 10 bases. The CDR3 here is CASSSNDRGHAEQYF. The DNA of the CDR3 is TGTGCCAGCAGTTCAAACGACAGGGGGCATGCCGAGCAGTACTTC.